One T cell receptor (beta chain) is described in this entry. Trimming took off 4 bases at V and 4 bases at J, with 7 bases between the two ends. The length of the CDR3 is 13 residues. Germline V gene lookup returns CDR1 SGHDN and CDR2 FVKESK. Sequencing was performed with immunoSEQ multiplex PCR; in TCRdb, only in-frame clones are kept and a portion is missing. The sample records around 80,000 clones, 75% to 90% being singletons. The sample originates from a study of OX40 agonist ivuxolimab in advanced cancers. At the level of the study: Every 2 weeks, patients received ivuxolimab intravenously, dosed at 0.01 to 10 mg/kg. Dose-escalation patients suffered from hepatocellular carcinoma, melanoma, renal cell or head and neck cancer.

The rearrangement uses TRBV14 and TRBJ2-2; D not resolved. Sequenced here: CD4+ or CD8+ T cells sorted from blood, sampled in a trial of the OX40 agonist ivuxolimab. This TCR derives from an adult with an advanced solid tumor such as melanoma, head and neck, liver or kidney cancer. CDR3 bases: TGTGCCAGCAGCCCTAAAAGCACCGGGGAGCTGTTTTTT. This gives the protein CASSPKSTGELFF.